This T cell receptor beta chain was recorded in a study of control samples from healthy donors and cancer patients. Repertoires were generated with immunoSEQ multiplex PCR, while TCRdb's copy carries only in-frame clones and drops some. The sample data list fewer than 250,000 clones. The sample taken for sequencing was blood. This TCR was recovered from a woman in her 30s in good health.

The CDR3 region has the DNA TGTGCCAGCAGCCCCCATATTCAATCTGGAAACACCATATATTTT. Its protein is CASSPHIQSGNTIYF. The chain is built from TRBV7-9 and TRBJ1-3, with no clear D. The CDR3 is 15 residues long. With 5 bases removed from V and 1 base from J, the gap between germline ends came to 12 bases. The germline V gene has CDR1 SEHNR and CDR2 FQNEAQ (reference sequence).